The clone carrying this TCR beta chain has ten or more counts. Its antigen is undetermined. The source of the sample is a study of beta chain features in type 1 diabetes. All of the isolated RNA was reverse transcribed, so expressed TCRB transcripts were sequenced. Reads from naive, central memory and regulatory T cell samples averaged about 3.57 million. Only in-frame clones appear in the TCRdb table, and some are missing; sequencing was by immunoSEQ multiplex PCR. The profile shows roughly 300,000 clones, roughly an eighth of them singletons. The study, taken as a whole, reports: Shorter TCRB CDR3s, moderately but significantly so, were found in Type 1 diabetes patients in all four CD4+ subsets. Within patients, naive, central memory and Treg TCRB repertoires seemed more similar than within healthy donors.

There are 13 residues in the CDR3. Trimming shortened V by 9 bases and J by 3 bases, and 12 bases separated the two germline ends. Germline V lookup: CDR1 SEHNR, CDR2 FQNEAQ (reference sequence). The origin of this receptor is a man younger than 45 with type 1 diabetes. Sequencing was performed on naive CD4+ T cells from blood. The chain uses TRBV7-9 and TRBJ2-1; no reliable D call. The CDR3 spells CASIPGRYNEQFF. The DNA for the CDR3 is TGTGCCAGTATCCCCGGTCGCTACAATGAGCAGTTCTTC.